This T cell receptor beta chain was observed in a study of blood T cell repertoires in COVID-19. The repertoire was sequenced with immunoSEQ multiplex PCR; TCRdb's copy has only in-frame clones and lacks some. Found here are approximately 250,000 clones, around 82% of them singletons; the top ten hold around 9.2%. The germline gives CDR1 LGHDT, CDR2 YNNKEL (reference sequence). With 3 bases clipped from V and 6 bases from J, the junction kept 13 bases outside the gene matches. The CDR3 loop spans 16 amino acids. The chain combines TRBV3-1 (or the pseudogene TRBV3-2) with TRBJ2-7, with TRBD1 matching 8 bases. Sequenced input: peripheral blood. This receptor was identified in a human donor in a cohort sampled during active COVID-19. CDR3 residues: CASSHTSAGQGAEQYF. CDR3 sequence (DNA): TGTGCCAGCAGCCATACCTCCGCCGGGCAGGGGGCCGAGCAGTACTTC.